Following are 32 T cell receptor beta chains from one sample sequenced in a study of blood T cell repertoires in COVID-19. Measured with immunoSEQ multiplex PCR; TCRdb has only the in-frame clones, and not every one. The sample holds more than 400,000 clones, roughly 90% seen once. The sequenced material came from PBMCs or T cells enriched from blood (not recorded which). The receptor set was obtained from a woman aged 18-29 years who had recovered from COVID-19.

V is TRBV2 and J is TRBJ1-2, with D hard to call. V lost 5 bases and J lost 0, with 7 bases in between. Germline V gene lookup returns CDR1 SNHLY and CDR2 FYNNEI. This CDR3 is 13 amino acids long. CDR3 in amino acids: CASSSGSNYGYTF. CDR3 sequence (DNA): TGTGCCAGCAGTTCGGGGTCTAACTATGGCTACACCTTC.

The chain employs TRBV12-3 or TRBV12-4 and TRBJ1-2; a weak D match, TRBD1 (6 bases). The CDR3 extends over 12 amino acids. The ends were cut back, 8 bases at V and 8 bases at J, with 15 bases in the middle. CDR3 loop: CASGIGQLGYTF. The CDR3 DNA is TGTGCCAGCGGGATCGGACAGTTAGGCTACACCTTC.

V gene TRBV2 combines with J gene TRBJ2-3; the D gene is possibly TRBD2 (5 bases). The CDR3 runs 14 residues. The germline CDR1 and CDR2 sequences are SNHLY and FYNNEI. V lost 5 bases, J lost 3 bases, and 12 bases lay in between. This CDR3 is CASSISLATDTQYF. CDR3 in DNA: TGTGCCAGCAGTATTAGCTTAGCGACAGATACGCAGTATTTT.

The V gene is TRBV7-9, the J gene TRBJ1-1; a weak D match, TRBD1 (6 bases). The CDR3 sequence is 13 residues long. Trimming took off 5 bases at V and 10 bases at J, with 17 bases between the two ends. Germline CDR1 reads SEHNR; CDR2 reads FQNEAQ (reference sequence). The CDR3 nucleotides read TGTGCCAGCAGCCCACCCGCGGGCAGGGGAGCTTTCTTT. Translation gives CASSPPAGRGAFF.

The rearrangement joins TRBV3-1 (or the pseudogene TRBV3-2) to TRBJ2-5, with 7 bases matching TRBD2. Germline V gene sequence: CDR1 LGHDT, CDR2 YNNKEL (reference sequence). There are 14 residues in the CDR3. Trimming took 3 bases from V and 5 from J; bases not matched to a gene: 6. CDR3 sequence (DNA): TGTGCCAGCAGCCAGACTAGCTATTTGGAGACCCAGTACTTC. It codes for CASSQTSYLETQYF.

This chain links TRBV6-5 with TRBJ2-5, with 7 bases that match TRBD1. The V gene end was trimmed by 1 base and the J gene end by 5 bases; junction bases not matched to a gene: 7. The CDR3 length is 15 residues. Germline CDR1 MNHEY, CDR2 SVGAGI. The CDR3 DNA sequence: TGTGCCAGCAGTTACTGGGGACAGCCGGGGGAGACCCAGTACTTC. The encoded protein is CASSYWGQPGETQYF.

On this clone itself: Other DNA sequences in the same sample also yield this CDR3. This rearrangement joins TRBV12-3 or TRBV12-4 to TRBJ1-2; D is unresolved. V lost 6 bases to trimming and J lost 1 base, with 9 bases between them. The CDR3 length is 13 residues. The CDR3 DNA reads TGTGCCAGCAGCCCTTCTAGTAACTATGGCTACACCTTC. Translating gives CASSPSSNYGYTF.

The J gene is TRBJ1-6, the V gene TRBV27; 10 bases align to TRBD1. Germline V gene data show CDR1 as MNHEY and CDR2 as SMNVEV (reference sequence). V was clipped by 4 bases and J by 0 bases; unmatched bases: 3. The CDR3 runs 17 residues. The CDR3: CASSSTGGASYNSPLHF. For the CDR3, the DNA is TGTGCCAGCAGTTCGACAGGGGGCGCCTCCTATAATTCACCCCTCCACTTT.

V gene TRBV11-2 combines with J gene TRBJ2-1; 11 positions agree with TRBD2. From germline, CDR1 is SGHAT and CDR2 FQNNGV. CDR3 length: 19 residues. V lost 5 bases, J lost 8 bases, and 20 bases stayed unmatched. CDR3 sequence reads: CASSLVAGGYLSSVHEQFF. The CDR3 coding sequence is TGTGCCAGCAGCCTAGTAGCGGGGGGGTACCTCTCGTCCGTACATGAGCAGTTCTTC.

V usage is TRBV11-2 and J usage is TRBJ1-1; 7 bases match TRBD1. The V and J ends lost 4 bases and 7 bases, in that order; junction bases with no gene match: 6. Germline CDR1 SGHAT, CDR2 FQNNGV. The CDR3 spans 13 residues. The DNA for the CDR3 is TGTGCCAGCAGCTCCTTGCGGGACAGTGAAGCTTTCTTT. This sequence encodes CASSSLRDSEAFF.

The chain is built from TRBV27 and TRBJ1-1; 11 bases are shared with TRBD1. Trimming cost V 4 bases and J 0 bases; bases outside gene matches: 1. The germline V gene has CDR1 MNHEY and CDR2 SMNVEV (reference sequence). This CDR3 is built from 15 residues. The CDR3 spells CASSWDRGVNTEAFF. DNA of the CDR3: TGTGCCAGCAGTTGGGACAGGGGGGTGAACACTGAAGCTTTCTTT.

J is TRBJ1-3 and V is TRBV12-5, with TRBD1 as a possible D gene (5 bases). Trimming stripped 8 bases from V and 7 bases from J, with 15 bases between. Germline values: CDR1 LGHNT, CDR2 FRNRAP. The CDR3 runs to 13 residues. The CDR3 here is CASSRTGGNTIYF. The DNA for the CDR3 is TGTGCTAGTAGTCGAACAGGTGGGAACACCATATATTTT.

The rearrangement links TRBV19 to TRBJ1-2; 7 bases agree with TRBD1. J gave up 1 base and V 0 bases, and 8 bases lay outside the gene matches. Germline V gives CDR1 LNHDA, CDR2 SQIVND (reference sequence). The CDR3 has 17 residues. CDR3 bases: TGTGCCAGTAGTATAGAGGGACAGACCTCGATTAACTATGGCTACACCTTC. This translates into CASSIEGQTSINYGYTF.

The CDR3 is CSALGQISYEQYF. CDR3 bases: TGCAGCGCCTTGGGACAGATCTCCTACGAGCAGTACTTC. V and J are TRBV29-1 and TRBJ2-7; 7 bases match TRBD1. The CDR3 contains 13 residues. Germline CDR1 SQVTM, CDR2 ANQGSEA. V dropped 7 bases and J dropped 0; count of bases not matched to a gene: 6.

The chain carries TRBV7-2 and TRBJ1-1; D is uncertain. The V end lost 2 bases, the J end lost 1 base, and 8 bases lay between the germline ends. The CDR3 runs to 14 residues. CDR1 and CDR2 from the germline V gene are SGHTA and FQGNSA. CDR3 nucleotide sequence: TGTGCCAGCAGCTTAAGCGGCGAGAACACTGAAGCTTTCTTT. Translated, it gives CASSLSGENTEAFF.

A word on this clone: This may be a read error: a much more frequent sequence differs by one nucleotide. The chain couples TRBV2 to TRBJ1-4; TRBD1 matches 8 bases. V was clipped by 1 base and J by 5 bases; unmatched bases: 0. This CDR3 has 14 residues. Germline-derived CDR1 and CDR2 are SNHLY and FYNNEI. CDR3 nucleotides: TGTGCCAGCAGTGAAGGGACAGGGAATGAAAAACTGTTTTTT. This gives the protein CASSEGTGNEKLFF.

The chain combines TRBV7-2 with TRBJ1-4; D not resolved. CDR1 and CDR2 from the germline V gene are SGHTA and FQGNSA. Trimming left V 1 base short and J 8 bases short, with 11 bases between. The length of the CDR3 is 14 residues. The CDR3 nucleotides read TGTGCCAGCAGCTTAGACTTCTCAGGCGAAAAACTGTTTTTT. Amino acid sequence: CASSLDFSGEKLFF.

This clone was picked up a small number of times. The junction and the germline gene differ at one end; a read error may be behind it. The genes are TRBV19 and TRBJ2-5; 14 bases line up with TRBD2. Germline V gene lookup returns CDR1 LNHDA and CDR2 SQIVND (reference sequence). This CDR3 contains 13 residues. The CDR3 DNA reads as TGTGCCAGTAGGATGACTAGCGGGGGGGCCTATCACTTC. The encoded protein is CASRMTSGGAYHF.

V and J are TRBV18 and TRBJ1-2; 8 bases agree with TRBD1. The V and J ends lost 1 base and 3 bases, in that order; junction bases with no gene match: 10. Germline V gene sequence: CDR1 KGHSH, CDR2 LQKENI. There are 17 residues in the CDR3. Here the CDR3 DNA reads TGTGCCAGCTCACCACGGGGGACAGGTTATCCCCACTATGGCTACACCTTC. Protein product: CASSPRGTGYPHYGYTF.

The V gene is TRBV7-8, the J gene TRBJ1-2, with D possibly matching TRBD1 (5 bases). The CDR3 runs to 13 residues. Germline assignment: CDR1 SGHVS and CDR2 FQNEAQ. Trimming took 4 bases from V and 13 from J, leaving 19 bases between them. The CDR3 region has the DNA TGTGCCAGCAGCTCCGGGGGAGGGTTGGTCGCCACCTTC. Translating gives CASSSGGGLVATF.

The chain employs TRBV5-6 and TRBJ1-1; the D is unclear. The CDR3 contains 12 residues. With 2 bases removed from V and 11 bases from J, the gap between germline ends came to 13 bases. Per the germline V gene, CDR1 is SGHDT and CDR2 is YYEEEE. CDR3 protein: CASSFQDGGAFF. The CDR3 DNA follows: TGTGCCAGCAGCTTCCAGGACGGCGGGGCTTTCTTT.

V is TRBV3-1 (or the pseudogene TRBV3-2) and J is TRBJ1-2; TRBD1 might be the D (6 bases). CDR1 and CDR2 (germline): LGHDT, YNNKEL (reference sequence). The V end lost 4 bases, the J end lost 4 bases, and 19 bases lay between the germline ends. CDR3 length equals 16 residues. The DNA of the CDR3 is TGTGCCAGCAGCCCGATGGCAGGGGCGGTAAGCTATGGCTACACCTTC. This gives the protein CASSPMAGAVSYGYTF.

The gene calls are TRBV19 and TRBJ1-4; maybe TRBD1 (6 bases). V lost 5 bases and J 7 bases, leaving 14 bases between the germline ends. The length of the CDR3 is 14 residues. Per the germline V gene, CDR1 is LNHDA and CDR2 is SQIVND (reference sequence). CDR3: CASSLGGGREKLFF. The CDR3 DNA reads TGTGCCAGTAGTCTGGGAGGGGGTCGTGAAAAACTGTTTTTT.

The chain joins TRBV19 to TRBJ1-6, with 7 bases aligning to TRBD1. Trimming removed 3 bases from V and 8 bases from J; junction bases left unmatched: 4. Germline V gene lookup returns CDR1 LNHDA and CDR2 SQIVND (reference sequence). CDR3 length equals 14 residues. The CDR3 DNA follows: TGTGCCAGTAGTATCCGGGACAGCGATTCACCCCTCCACTTT. Translating it yields CASSIRDSDSPLHF.

The chain joins TRBV2 to TRBJ1-5, with D unclear. This CDR3 comprises 13 residues. Trimming cost V 7 bases and J 4 bases, with 11 bases left between them. Germline lookup yields CDR1 SNHLY and CDR2 FYNNEI. This chain's CDR3 is CASNVGINQPQHF. The DNA of the CDR3 is TGTGCCAGCAATGTGGGCATTAATCAGCCCCAGCATTTT.

A single count supports this clone. The chain recombines TRBV25-1 with TRBJ2-1; no clear D. Germline values: CDR1 MGHDK, CDR2 SYGVNS. V lost 5 bases to trimming and J lost 1 base, with 3 bases between them. The CDR3 covers 12 residues. The CDR3 bases are TGTGCCAGCAGTACTTCCTACAATGAGCAGTTCTTC. Amino acid sequence: CASSTSYNEQFF.

This chain joins TRBV6-2 or TRBV6-3 and TRBJ1-2; D unresolved. V was trimmed by 4 bases and J by 4 bases, leaving 16 bases between them. Germline loops: CDR1 MNHEY, CDR2 SVGEGT. The CDR3 loop spans 15 amino acids. The CDR3 bases are TGTGCCAGCAGTTGGCCCATTTTGGGAGTCTATGGCTACACCTTC. It is translated as CASSWPILGVYGYTF.

The rearrangement joins TRBV5-1 to TRBJ2-3, with TRBD2 matching 8 bases. V was clipped by 4 bases and J by 3 bases; unmatched bases: 10. The CDR3 runs 16 residues. Germline V CDR1 and CDR2: SGHRS, YFSETQ. The CDR3 bases are TGCGCCAGCAGCCTGGGGGCGGGGGGCCGGACAGATACGCAGTATTTT. Its protein product is CASSLGAGGRTDTQYF.

The rearrangement uses TRBV5-1 and TRBJ2-5, with D unclear. This CDR3 has 15 amino acids. Germline V gene data show CDR1 as SGHRS and CDR2 as YFSETQ. Trimming removed 0 bases from V and 2 bases from J, with 11 bases in between. DNA of the CDR3: TGCGCCAGCAGCTTGGGGGCCACCACACAAGAGACCCAGTACTTC. It specifies CASSLGATTQETQYF.

This sequence joins TRBV27 and TRBJ2-7; tentative D call: TRBD1 (5 bases). V was shortened by 5 bases and J by 1 base, with 15 bases between the two germline ends. The germline gives CDR1 MNHEY, CDR2 SMNVEV (reference sequence). CDR3 length equals 15 residues. In DNA, the CDR3 is TGTGCCAGCAGTACCCGACAGTCACGTTCCTACGAGCAGTACTTC. Translation: CASSTRQSRSYEQYF.

Comment on this clone: The junction does not match germline at one end; this may be a read error. This chain joins TRBV11-2 and TRBJ2-1, with a possible D match to TRBD2 (5 bases). Germline V gene sequence: CDR1 SGHAT, CDR2 FQNNGV. The CDR3 spans 13 residues. CDR3 region: CSSGESSYNEQFF. CDR3 DNA: TGCTCAAGTGGGGAGAGTTCCTACAATGAGCAGTTCTTC.

V and J are TRBV30 and TRBJ1-2, with D possibly TRBD1 on 6 matching bases. V was pared by 2 bases and J by 2 bases, with 15 bases between. Germline lookup yields CDR1 GTSNPN and CDR2 SVGIG (reference sequence). The CDR3 has 15 amino acids. The CDR3 DNA is TGTGCCTGGAGTCCCGTACAGGGTGCAAACTATGGCTACACCTTC. This translates into CAWSPVQGANYGYTF. Filled out from reference TRBV30 and TRBJ1-2, the complete variable domain reads SQTIHQWPATLVQPVGSPLSLECTVEGTSNPNLYWYRQAAGRGLQLLFYSVGIGQISSEVPQNLSASRPQDRQFILSSKKLLLSDSGFYLCAWSPVQGANYGYTFGSGTRLTVV.